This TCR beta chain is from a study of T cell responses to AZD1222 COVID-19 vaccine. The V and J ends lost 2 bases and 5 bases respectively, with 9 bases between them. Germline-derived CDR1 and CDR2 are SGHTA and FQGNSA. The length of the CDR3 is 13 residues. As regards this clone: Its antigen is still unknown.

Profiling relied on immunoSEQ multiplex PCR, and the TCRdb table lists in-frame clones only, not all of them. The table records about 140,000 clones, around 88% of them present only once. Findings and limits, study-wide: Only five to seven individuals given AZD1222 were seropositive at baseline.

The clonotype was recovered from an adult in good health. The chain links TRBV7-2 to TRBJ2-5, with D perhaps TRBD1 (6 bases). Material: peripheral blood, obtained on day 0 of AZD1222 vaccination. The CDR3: CASSLTRGETQYF. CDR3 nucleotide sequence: TGTGCCAGCAGCTTAACAAGGGGGGAGACCCAGTACTTC.